The source of this TCR beta chain is a study of response to subunit inactivated influenza vaccine. Concerning this clonotype itself: Its antigen is not known.

Germline lookup yields CDR1 MNHNS and CDR2 SASEGT. The CDR3 consists of 13 residues. V was pared by 3 bases and J by 7 bases, with 12 bases between. One entry per CDR3 protein, called by TCRdb with MiXCR from the RT-PCR reads. The sample lists 600,000 to 850,000 distinct CDR3 sequences, 12% to 15% occurring once. General study results and limits: The study's authors posited that every seasonal influenza vaccination enlists few new T cells.

This TCR derives from a man aged 50 to 59 who received an inactivated influenza vaccine. The chain combines TRBV6-1 with TRBJ1-2; possible D gene TRBD1, 5 bases. The sample was PBMCs from blood, taken around two weeks before vaccination. This CDR3 is CASSDRVFGGYTF. CDR3 DNA: TGTGCCAGCAGTGACAGGGTCTTCGGTGGCTACACCTTC.